The 18 T cell receptor beta chains listed next were all sequenced from one sample in a study of glioma-infiltrating T cells. Using RNA template, CDR3s of TCR alpha and beta were amplified with iRepertoire arm-PCR. TCRdb processed the multiplex PCR reads anew with MiXCR; each CDR3 protein has one entry. The profile shows fewer than 3,500 distinct CDR3 sequences, 80% to 90% of them singletons. Sequenced input: glioma tissue, nonneoplastic brain tissue, or PBMCs (not recorded which). The origin of the receptors is a human donor with low-grade glioma or glioblastoma, undergoing nonglioma brain surgery, or in good health (not recorded which).

Details on this clonotype: This beta chain is a stray read from a library made for alpha chains; its abundance is not meaningful. V usage is TRBV28 and J usage is TRBJ2-5; a weak D match, TRBD2 (6 bases). Deletions cut 4 bases from V and 2 bases from J, with 14 bases between. From germline, CDR1 is MDHEN and CDR2 SYDVKM. The length of the CDR3 is 15 residues. CDR3 in DNA: TGTGCCAGCAGTTCCCGGGACTTATTACAAGAGACCCAGTACTTC. It specifies CASSSRDLLQETQYF.

Turning to this clonotype: In a library made to pick up alpha chains, this beta chain is a stray read with a size that means little. This chain joins TRBV12-3 or TRBV12-4 and TRBJ1-5; D gene ambiguous. V was trimmed by 6 bases and J by 3 bases, leaving 6 bases between them. This CDR3 has 12 residues. The CDR3 sequence: CASRNNNQPQHF. CDR3 sequence (DNA): TGTGCCAGCAGGAACAACAATCAGCCCCAGCATTTT.

As to this clonotype: One junction end does not reproduce the germline sequence, and a read error may be involved. Being off target in a library aimed at alpha chains, this beta chain has a size of little meaning. The chain combines TRBV2 with TRBJ2-7, with D maybe TRBD1 (6 bases). This CDR3 region has 13 residues. Germline V CDR1 and CDR2: SNHLY, FYNNEI. Written as DNA, the CDR3 is TGTGCCAGCAAAGACGGACAGAAATACGAGCAGTGCTTC. Protein sequence: CASKDGQKYEQCF.

Comments on this clonotype: Since the library was made to target alpha chains, this beta chain is a stray read and its abundance is not meaningful. The chain combines TRBV25-1 with TRBJ2-7; 8 nucleotides line up with TRBD2. This CDR3 has 14 amino acids. From germline, CDR1 is MGHDK and CDR2 SYGVNS. V lost 6 bases to trimming and J lost 5 bases; unmatched junction nucleotides: 9. The CDR3 bases are TGTGCCAGCAGCTCTCGCGGGGGGTACCACGAGCAGTACTTC. As protein: CASSSRGGYHEQYF.

Comment on this clonotype: A library made for alpha chains picked up this beta chain off target, so its size means little. This chain joins TRBV6-5 and TRBJ2-7, with 11 nucleotides matching TRBD2. The germline gives CDR1 MNHEY, CDR2 SVGAGI. Unmatched junction bases numbered 4, after V lost 5 bases and J lost 4 bases. The CDR3 spans 14 residues. The CDR3 loop reads CASSPGTSGYEQYF. The CDR3 nucleotides are TGTGCCAGCAGTCCAGGGACTAGCGGATACGAGCAGTACTTC.

This clonotype came up once. The junction does not match germline at one end; this may be a read error. This beta chain is a stray sequence in a library constructed for alpha chains; its clone size is not meaningful. V gene TRBV6-1 combines with J gene TRBJ2-1; TRBD1 is a possible D gene (5 bases). The V gene's germline CDR1 is MNHNS and CDR2 SASEGT. The CDR3 runs 13 residues. The CDR3 loop reads CASSLTAYNKQFF. As DNA, the CDR3 is TGTGCCAGCAGCTTGACAGCGTACAATAAGCAGTTCTTC.

On this clonotype itself: This beta chain turned up in a library designed for alpha chains; as an off-target read, its abundance says little. This chain joins TRBV6-2 or TRBV6-3 and TRBJ2-7, with unresolved D. There are 11 residues in the CDR3. Per germline, CDR1 MNHEY and CDR2 SVGEGT. Deletions cut 5 bases from V and 1 base from J, with 3 bases between. This chain's CDR3 is CASSQSYEQYF. The CDR3 DNA sequence: TGTGCCAGCAGTCAGTCCTACGAGCAGTACTTC.

This clonotype was picked up one time. With the library built for alpha chains, this beta chain is off target and its frequency is not meaningful. This chain joins TRBV28 and TRBJ2-7, with 7 positions matching TRBD1. The junction had 1 base not matched to a gene; V was cut back by 3 bases and J by 2 bases. The CDR3 loop spans 13 amino acids. Germline CDR1 is MDHEN and CDR2 is SYDVKM. CDR3 in amino acids: CASSLGQPYEQYF. As DNA, the CDR3 is TGTGCCAGCAGTTTGGGACAGCCCTACGAGCAGTACTTC.

Points on this clonotype: Since it is a stray read in a library aimed at alpha chains, this beta chain has a size that is not meaningful. This chain connects TRBV7-8 to TRBJ2-7; 8 positions agree with TRBD2. V was pared by 5 bases and J by 2 bases, with 8 bases of the junction left unmatched. Germline V gene data show CDR1 as SGHVS and CDR2 as FQNEAQ. This CDR3 has 15 amino acids. DNA of the CDR3: TGTGCCAGCAGCCAACGACTAGCGCCGACCTACGAGCAGTACTTC. Translated, it gives CASSQRLAPTYEQYF.

As for this clonotype: Found in a library prepared for alpha chains, this beta chain is an off-target read, and its abundance has little meaning. V usage is TRBV20-1 and J usage is TRBJ2-7, with 8 bases aligning to TRBD1. Looked up from germline, CDR1 is DFQATT and CDR2 is SNEGSKA (reference sequence). The ends lost 6 bases at V and 1 base at J; junction bases unmatched: 8. This CDR3 spans 14 amino acids. CDR3 in amino acids: CSARPGQVSYEQYF. The CDR3 DNA is TGCAGTGCCCGGCCGGGACAGGTATCCTACGAGCAGTACTTC.

There are a few counts of this clonotype. The library was built for alpha chains, so this beta chain is an off-target read and its size means little. The chain employs TRBV4-3 and TRBJ1-4, with 7 bases fitting TRBD1. Looked up from germline, CDR1 is LGHNA and CDR2 is YSLEER. V was clipped by 4 bases and J by 12 bases; unmatched bases: 11. The CDR3 runs 14 residues. CDR3 bases: TGCGCCAGCAGCCGACAGGGTTCAATGGATCAACTGTTTTTT. Encoded protein: CASSRQGSMDQLFF.

Points on this clonotype: Since it is a stray read in a library aimed at alpha chains, this beta chain has a size that is not meaningful. The gene calls are TRBV28 and TRBJ2-2; TRBD1 matches 7 bases. CDR3 length: 16 residues. The germline CDR1 and CDR2 sequences are MDHEN and SYDVKM. The V and J ends lost 3 bases and 3 bases, in that order; junction bases with no gene match: 7. CDR3 sequence: CASSLGYRGDTGELFF. CDR3 nucleotide sequence: TGTGCCAGCAGTTTGGGGTACAGGGGTGACACCGGGGAGCTGTTTTTT. Drawing the rest from reference TRBV28 and TRBJ2-2, the complete variable domain is DVKVTQSSRYLVKRTGEKVFLECVQDMDHENMFWYRQDPGLGLRLIYFSYDVKMKEKGDIPEGYSVSREKKERFSLILESASTNQTSMYLCASSLGYRGDTGELFFGEGSRLTVL.

Regarding this clonotype: A library made for alpha chains picked up this beta chain off target, so its size means little. This chain links TRBV10-3 with TRBJ2-1; 13 positions match TRBD2. The ends lost 9 bases at V and 4 bases at J; junction bases unmatched: 6. Germline CDR1 ENHRY, CDR2 SYGVKD. This CDR3 region has 15 residues. Here the CDR3 reads CAITGTSGEYNEQFF. In nucleotides, the CDR3 is TGTGCCATAACCGGGACTAGCGGGGAGTACAATGAGCAGTTCTTC.

Details on this clonotype: The library was built for alpha chains, so this beta chain is an off-target read and its size means little. The V gene is TRBV6-2 or TRBV6-3, the J gene TRBJ1-1, with TRBD1 as a possible D gene (5 bases). Trimming took off 3 bases at V and 1 base at J, with 9 bases between the two ends. The germline gives CDR1 MNHEY, CDR2 SVGEGT. The CDR3 runs 14 residues. The CDR3 protein is CASSYITGNTEAFF. In DNA, the CDR3 is TGTGCCAGCAGTTATATCACAGGGAACACTGAAGCTTTCTTT.

Worth noting for this clonotype: This beta chain is off target for a library built for alpha chains, so its abundance means little. The chain joins TRBV10-1 to TRBJ2-5; 9 nucleotides align to TRBD1. This CDR3 is 15 amino acids long. The ends lost 9 bases at V and 9 bases at J; junction bases unmatched: 17. CDR1 and CDR2 from the germline V gene are WNHNN and SYGVQD (reference sequence). Here the CDR3 DNA reads TGCGCCAGTAGAAAAGAGAGGACAGGGGTTAGGGCCCAGTACTTC. Its protein product is CASRKERTGVRAQYF.

In the case of this clonotype: This beta chain slipped into a library made for alpha chains as a stray read, so its size is not meaningful. V gene TRBV6-6 combines with J gene TRBJ2-7, with D unresolved. Germline CDR1 is MNHNY and CDR2 is SVGAGI (reference sequence). V was trimmed by 6 bases and J by 0 bases, leaving 15 bases between them. The CDR3 length is 15 residues. CDR3 sequence: CASRSQTQVSYEQYF. The CDR3, as DNA: TGTGCCAGCAGGTCACAGACCCAGGTCTCCTACGAGCAGTACTTC.

Points on this clonotype: Because this beta chain is a stray read in a library intended to capture alpha chains, its abundance should not be given much weight. The chain has TRBV7-6 and TRBJ1-3; TRBD1 is a possible D gene (5 bases). The germline V gene encodes CDR1 SGHVS and CDR2 FNYEAQ. This CDR3 is 16 amino acids long. V was pared by 5 bases and J by 0 bases, with 14 bases between. CDR3 in DNA: TGTGCCAGCAGCCCGGGACCGGGTTACTCTGGAAACACCATATATTTT. The encoded protein is CASSPGPGYSGNTIYF.

The table lists this clonotype with a count of one. A library prepared for alpha chains yielded this beta chain as an off-target read; its size is of little meaning. The rearrangement links TRBV19 to TRBJ1-1, with D possibly TRBD1 on 6 matching bases. V lost 5 bases, J lost 1 base, and 11 bases lay in between. The germline V gene has CDR1 LNHDA and CDR2 SQIVND (reference sequence). There are 14 residues in the CDR3. CDR3 loop: CASSFGQTNTEAFF. The CDR3 DNA reads as TGTGCCAGTAGTTTCGGACAGACGAACACTGAAGCTTTCTTT.